This is a list of T cell receptor beta chains from one sample in a study of cytomegalovirus exposure and HLA in healthy donors. The data were produced by immunoSEQ multiplex PCR, yet TCRdb's version contains in-frame clones alone and is incomplete. There are under 200,000 clones in the sample; less than 80% occur only once, and approximately 0.7% lies in the top ten. The sample consisted of PBMCs. The receptors come from a woman aged 40 to 49 in good health and CMV-seronegative. Both conserved end residues are part of each CDR3. A D gene is named only where the DNA matches it firmly. A row's size may be missing; if present it is once, few, many or a size class.

.	13	TRBJ2-5	TRBV2	.	CASIIPAGETQYF	TGTGCCAGCATAATTCCCGCCGGGGAGACCCAGTACTTC
.	16	TRBJ1-6	TRBV6-1	.	CASSELGTGTDSPLHF	TGTGCCAGCAGTGAATTGGGGACTGGGACCGATTCACCCCTCCACTTT
TRBD2	16	TRBJ2-1	TRBV5-1	.	CASSLVSRGAVDEQFF	TGCGCCAGCAGCTTGGTGTCGCGGGGGGCGGTGGATGAGCAGTTCTTC
.	12	TRBJ2-7	TRBV7-8	.	CASSFSTYEQYF	TGTGCCAGCAGCTTTAGTACCTACGAGCAGTACTTC
.	14	TRBJ2-2	TRBV15	.	CATSSTSYTGELFF	TGTGCCACCAGCAGCACGAGCTACACCGGGGAGCTGTTTTTT
.	14	TRBJ1-1	TRBV5-4	.	CASSPQGTNTEAFF	TGTGCCAGCAGCCCGCAGGGGACGAACACTGAAGCTTTCTTT
.	13	TRBJ2-7	TRBV7-9	few	CASSSGGSYEQYF	TGTGCCAGCAGCTCCGGGGGCTCCTACGAGCAGTACTTC
.	13	TRBJ1-1	TRBV10-3	.	CAISGRMDTEAFF	TGTGCCATCAGCGGGAGGATGGACACTGAAGCTTTCTTT
TRBD1	14	TRBJ2-7	TRBV6-5	.	CASRPGQGVYEQYF	TGTGCCAGCAGACCGGGACAGGGGGTCTACGAGCAGTACTTC
.	14	TRBJ1-3	TRBV19	.	CASSGDVSGNTIYF	TGTGCCAGTAGCGGAGACGTCTCTGGAAACACCATATATTTT
.	16	TRBJ2-7	TRBV7-9	.	CASSNLDRQNTYEQYF	TGTGCCAGCAGCAACCTAGACAGGCAAAATACCTACGAGCAGTACTTC
TRBD2	16	TRBJ2-3	TRBV5-5	.	CASSLPSSGRGDTQYF	TGTGCCAGCAGCTTGCCCTCTAGCGGTCGCGGGGATACGCAGTATTTT
.	15	TRBJ1-5	TRBV4-1	.	CASSQVERGWKPQHF	TGCGCCAGCAGCCAAGTGGAAAGGGGGTGGAAGCCCCAGCATTTT
.	14	TRBJ1-1	TRBV28	.	CASLQGSMNTEAFF	TGTGCCAGCCTTCAGGGGTCTATGAACACTGAAGCTTTCTTT
TRBD2	15	TRBJ2-3	TRBV19	.	CASSKSGARTDTQYF	TGTGCCAGTAGTAAAAGCGGGGCGAGGACAGATACGCAGTATTTT
TRBD2	15	TRBJ2-5	TRBV7-8	.	CASSLVGTTRETQYF	TGTGCCAGCAGCTTAGTAGGGACTACTCGAGAGACCCAGTACTTC